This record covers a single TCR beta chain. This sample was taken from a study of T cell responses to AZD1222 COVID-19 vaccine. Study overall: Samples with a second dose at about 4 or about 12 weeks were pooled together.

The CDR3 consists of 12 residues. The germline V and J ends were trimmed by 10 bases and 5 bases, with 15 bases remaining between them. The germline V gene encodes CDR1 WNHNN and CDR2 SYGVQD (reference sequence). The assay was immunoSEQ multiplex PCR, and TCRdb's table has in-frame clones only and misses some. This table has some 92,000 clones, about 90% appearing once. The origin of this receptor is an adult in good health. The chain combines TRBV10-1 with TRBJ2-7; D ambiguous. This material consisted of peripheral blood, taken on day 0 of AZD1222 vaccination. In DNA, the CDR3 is TGCGCCACCGAGGTGGGGAAACACGAGCAGTACTTC. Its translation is CATEVGKHEQYF.